The clone carrying this T cell receptor beta chain turned up a few times. Antigen unknown. Researchers reported that TCR beta cDNA libraries carried unique molecular identifiers. With roughly 0.85 to 11 million T cells as the source, hundreds of thousands of cDNA molecules resulted. A single record per CDR3 protein comes from TCRdb applying MiXCR to the PCR reads. The table has approximately 770,000 distinct CDR3 sequences, roughly 50% seen once. These data originate in a study of post-analysis software for immune sequencing data. The CDR3 totals 14 residues. The V end was cut by 1 base, the J end by 0 bases, with 6 bases between. The germline V gene has CDR1 KGHSH and CDR2 LQKENI. Study-level findings and limits: Under F measure analysis, samples from one preparation batch co-clustered strongly. Controls showed lower frequencies than patients for roughly five TRBV segments, and TRBV5-6, TRBV5-1 and TRBV20-1 were among these.

What was sequenced was blood. This receptor was taken from a girl aged 5-17 years with multiple sclerosis. The chain uses TRBV18 and TRBJ2-5, with D unclear. CDR3 coding DNA: TGTGCCAGCTCACCACGGGCGGACCAAGAGACCCAGTACTTC. Translated: CASSPRADQETQYF.